A selection of T cell receptor beta chains follows, all from one sample in a study of cytomegalovirus exposure and HLA in healthy donors. The data were produced by immunoSEQ multiplex PCR, yet TCRdb's version contains in-frame clones alone and is incomplete. Of some 110,000 clones in the sample, around 80% were seen once. The sample consisted of PBMCs. Source of these receptors: a man in his forties or fifties in good health and CMV-seronegative. Both conserved end residues are part of each CDR3. D genes are given only for firm matches. The size field is filled for only some rows; it gives once, few, many or a size class.

cdr3_length: 15
d_call: NA
v_call: TRBV2
clone_size: NA
j_call: TRBJ1-1
cdr3_nt: TGTGCCAGCAGTCTCCAGACAGCCCGGGAGACTGAAGCTTTCTTT
cdr3_aa: CASSLQTARETEAFF

cdr3_length: 12
d_call: NA
v_call: TRBV29-1
clone_size: NA
j_call: TRBJ2-2
cdr3_nt: TGCAGCGTTGAGGAGGGATTAGGGGAGCTGTTTTTT
cdr3_aa: CSVEEGLGELFF

cdr3_length: 13
d_call: TRBD1
v_call: TRBV10-1
clone_size: once
j_call: TRBJ1-2
cdr3_nt: TGCGCCAGCAGTGAGTCGACAGGGTACGGCTACACCTTC
cdr3_aa: CASSESTGYGYTF

cdr3_length: 12
d_call: TRBD2
v_call: TRBV11-2
clone_size: NA
j_call: TRBJ2-7
cdr3_nt: TGTGCCAGCAGCTTAGATACTAGCGGGGGATACTTC
cdr3_aa: CASSLDTSGGYF

cdr3_length: 14
d_call: NA
v_call: TRBV5-1
clone_size: NA
j_call: TRBJ1-1
cdr3_nt: TGCGCCAGCCTTTCAGGGGACGGGAACACTGAAGCTTTCTTT
cdr3_aa: CASLSGDGNTEAFF

cdr3_length: 20
d_call: TRBD2
v_call: TRBV5-1
clone_size: once
j_call: TRBJ2-5
cdr3_nt: TGCGCCAGCAGCACACCGGGACTAGCGGGGGGCTGGCCTCCCCAAGAGACCCAGTACTTC
cdr3_aa: CASSTPGLAGGWPPQETQYF

cdr3_length: 16
d_call: TRBD1
v_call: TRBV5-1
clone_size: once
j_call: TRBJ1-6
cdr3_nt: TGCGCCAGCAGCTCGGGACAGGAAAACTATAATTCACCCCTCCACTTT
cdr3_aa: CASSSGQENYNSPLHF

cdr3_length: 13
d_call: NA
v_call: TRBV9
clone_size: NA
j_call: TRBJ1-1
cdr3_nt: TGTGCCAGCAGCGTAGCTTTGAACACTGAAGCTTTCTTT
cdr3_aa: CASSVALNTEAFF

cdr3_length: 14
d_call: NA
v_call: TRBV9
clone_size: NA
j_call: TRBJ1-5
cdr3_nt: TGTGCCGGCAGCGTAGGGGTGGGCGATCAGCCCCAGCATTTT
cdr3_aa: CAGSVGVGDQPQHF

cdr3_length: 15
d_call: NA
v_call: TRBV5-1
clone_size: NA
j_call: TRBJ1-4
cdr3_nt: TGCGCCAGCAGCTACGAGAGGGCAACTAATGAAAAACTGTTTTTT
cdr3_aa: CASSYERATNEKLFF

cdr3_length: 14
d_call: TRBD1
v_call: TRBV19
clone_size: NA
j_call: TRBJ1-1
cdr3_nt: TGTGCCAGTATTCAGGGGGTAGGATTCGGTGAAGCTTTCTTT
cdr3_aa: CASIQGVGFGEAFF

cdr3_length: 15
d_call: NA
v_call: TRBV11-2
clone_size: NA
j_call: TRBJ2-5
cdr3_nt: TGTGCCAGCAGCTTAGCGCCTAGGGGACAAGAGACCCAGTACTTC
cdr3_aa: CASSLAPRGQETQYF

cdr3_length: 15
d_call: TRBD1
v_call: TRBV6-5
clone_size: NA
j_call: TRBJ1-5
cdr3_nt: TGTGCCAGCTCCCGAGACAGGGGTAATTATCAGCCCCAGCATTTT
cdr3_aa: CASSRDRGNYQPQHF

cdr3_length: 15
d_call: TRBD1
v_call: TRBV11-2
clone_size: NA
j_call: TRBJ1-1
cdr3_nt: TGTGCCAGCAGCTTAAGGGGGCAAATGAACACTGAAGCTTTCTTT
cdr3_aa: CASSLRGQMNTEAFF

cdr3_length: 15
d_call: TRBD1
v_call: TRBV7-9
clone_size: NA
j_call: TRBJ1-2
cdr3_nt: TGTGCCAGCAGCGCCGGGACAGGAGAACTCTATGGCTACACCTTC
cdr3_aa: CASSAGTGELYGYTF

cdr3_length: 12
d_call: NA
v_call: TRBV5-1
clone_size: NA
j_call: TRBJ1-1
cdr3_nt: TGCGCCAGCAGCTTGGGAGACACTGAAGCTTTCTTT
cdr3_aa: CASSLGDTEAFF

cdr3_length: 14
d_call: TRBD1
v_call: TRBV18
clone_size: NA
j_call: TRBJ1-2
cdr3_nt: TGTGCCAGCTCACCTCAACAGGGGATGGATGGCTACACCTTC
cdr3_aa: CASSPQQGMDGYTF

cdr3_length: 15
d_call: NA
v_call: TRBV19
clone_size: NA
j_call: TRBJ2-7
cdr3_nt: TGTGCCAGTAAACACCGGGGGTCCGCGGGTTACGAGCAGTACTTC
cdr3_aa: CASKHRGSAGYEQYF

cdr3_length: 14
d_call: NA
v_call: TRBV6-1
clone_size: NA
j_call: TRBJ2-1
cdr3_nt: TGTGCCAGCAGTCCCCTCGGACAGTACAATGAGCAGTTCTTC
cdr3_aa: CASSPLGQYNEQFF

cdr3_length: 15
d_call: NA
v_call: TRBV7-9
clone_size: NA
j_call: TRBJ1-6
cdr3_nt: TGTGCCAGCAGCCGGGGTGGAGGCGATAATTCACCCCTCCACTTT
cdr3_aa: CASSRGGGDNSPLHF

cdr3_length: 13
d_call: NA
v_call: TRBV7-3
clone_size: NA
j_call: TRBJ1-1
cdr3_nt: TGTGCCAGCAGCTCCGAACAGAACACTGAAGCTTTCTTT
cdr3_aa: CASSSEQNTEAFF

cdr3_length: 15
d_call: TRBD1
v_call: TRBV5-1
clone_size: NA
j_call: TRBJ1-5
cdr3_nt: TGCGCCAGCAGCTCCGGGACAGGGAGCAATCAGCCCCAGCATTTT
cdr3_aa: CASSSGTGSNQPQHF

cdr3_length: 16
d_call: NA
v_call: TRBV4-3
clone_size: NA
j_call: TRBJ1-6
cdr3_nt: TGCGCCAGCAGCCAAGGAGGTCAAACCTATAATTCACCCCTCCACTTT
cdr3_aa: CASSQGGQTYNSPLHF

cdr3_length: 17
d_call: TRBD1
v_call: TRBV28
clone_size: NA
j_call: TRBJ1-2
cdr3_nt: TGTGCCAGCAGCCCAAGACAGGGGGTACCGTCTAACTATGGCTACACCTTC
cdr3_aa: CASSPRQGVPSNYGYTF

cdr3_length: 14
d_call: TRBD1
v_call: TRBV19
clone_size: NA
j_call: TRBJ2-7
cdr3_nt: TGTGCCAGTAGTCGCAGACAGGGAGATTACGAGCAGTACTTC
cdr3_aa: CASSRRQGDYEQYF

cdr3_length: 13
d_call: TRBD1
v_call: TRBV30
clone_size: NA
j_call: TRBJ1-2
cdr3_nt: TGTGCCTGGGACAGGGTTTCTAACTATGGCTACACCTTC
cdr3_aa: CAWDRVSNYGYTF

cdr3_length: 14
d_call: NA
v_call: TRBV2
clone_size: NA
j_call: TRBJ1-1
cdr3_nt: TGTGCCAGAAAGGGAACAGGGCAAAAGGCTGAAGCTTTCTTT
cdr3_aa: CARKGTGQKAEAFF

cdr3_length: 14
d_call: NA
v_call: TRBV7-8
clone_size: NA
j_call: TRBJ1-5
cdr3_nt: TGTGCCAGCAGCTTAAGAGGGTGGAGTCAGCCCCAGCATTTT
cdr3_aa: CASSLRGWSQPQHF

cdr3_length: 14
d_call: NA
v_call: TRBV29-1
clone_size: NA
j_call: TRBJ1-1
cdr3_nt: TGCAGCGTCGAGGTCGGCTCCATGAACACTGAAGCTTTCTTT
cdr3_aa: CSVEVGSMNTEAFF

cdr3_length: 12
d_call: TRBD1
v_call: TRBV29-1
clone_size: NA
j_call: TRBJ1-1
cdr3_nt: TGCAGCGTTAGTTTTTCAGGGGGCGAAGCTTTCTTT
cdr3_aa: CSVSFSGGEAFF

cdr3_length: 15
d_call: NA
v_call: TRBV6-6
clone_size: NA
j_call: TRBJ1-2
cdr3_nt: TGTGCCAGCAGTTCCATAACTCGAGGGGGCTATGGCTACACCTTC
cdr3_aa: CASSSITRGGYGYTF

cdr3_length: 15
d_call: NA
v_call: TRBV5-4
clone_size: NA
j_call: TRBJ1-4
cdr3_nt: TGTGCCAGCAGCTTGCGGGCGGACAGAGATGAAAAACTGTTTTTT
cdr3_aa: CASSLRADRDEKLFF

cdr3_length: 13
d_call: NA
v_call: TRBV4-1
clone_size: once
j_call: TRBJ2-5
cdr3_nt: TGCGCCAGCAGCCAAGACCCTTCGGAGACCCAGTACTTC
cdr3_aa: CASSQDPSETQYF

cdr3_length: 15
d_call: TRBD1
v_call: TRBV30
clone_size: NA
j_call: TRBJ1-1
cdr3_nt: TGTGCCTGGAGTGTTCGAGACAGGGGTTGTACTGAAGCTTTCTTT
cdr3_aa: CAWSVRDRGCTEAFF